A selection of T cell receptor beta chains follows, all from one sample in a study of blood T cell repertoires in COVID-19. Produced via immunoSEQ multiplex PCR; TCRdb's table is partial and in-frame only. The sample includes more than 80,000 clones, less than 80% seen only once; the top ten take 6.2%. Material: peripheral blood. The receptor source for this set is a man at least 80 years old with COVID-19, enrolled during active disease. Each CDR3 is given with its conserved first and last residue. The D gene is left open where the match is weak. For some rows the clone size is stated as once, few or many, or as a class when expanded; others skip it.

TRBD1 TRBJ2-5 . TRBV7-2 CASSLGADRAGETQYF TGTGCCAGCAGCTTAGGGGCCGACAGGGCGGGCGAGACCCAGTACTTC
. TRBJ2-5 . TRBV7-3 CASSLTGLETQYF TGTGCCAGCAGCTTAACGGGGCTGGAGACCCAGTACTTC
TRBD1 TRBJ2-3 . TRBV24-1 CATSDTGQGATDTQYF TGTGCCACCAGTGACACCGGACAGGGGGCAACAGATACGCAGTATTTT
. TRBJ2-5 . TRBV6-5 CASYRESQETQYF TGTGCCAGTTACAGGGAATCTCAAGAGACCCAGTACTTC
TRBD1 TRBJ1-2 . TRBV27 CASRTLGQAVNYGYTF TGTGCCAGCAGAACCTTAGGACAGGCAGTGAACTATGGCTACACCTTC
. TRBJ1-1 . TRBV6-6 CASSLYGVNTEAFF TGTGCCAGCAGCCTATATGGAGTGAACACTGAAGCTTTCTTT
TRBD2 TRBJ2-1 . TRBV3-1/TRBV3-2 CASSVLAGGNNEQFF TGTGCCAGCAGCGTACTAGCGGGAGGGAACAATGAGCAGTTCTTC
. TRBJ2-1 . TRBV5-1 CASSLEASVDEQFF TGCGCCAGCAGCTTGGAGGCTAGCGTCGATGAGCAGTTCTTC
. TRBJ2-5 few TRBV3-1/TRBV3-2 CASSQRRETQYF TGTGCCAGCAGCCAACGTCGGGAGACCCAGTACTTC
. TRBJ1-2 . TRBV15 CATSRDPREPYGYTF TGTGCCACCAGCAGAGATCCCCGGGAACCCTATGGCTACACCTTC
. TRBJ2-2 . TRBV27 CASSFNRPTGELFF TGTGCCAGCAGTTTCAACAGACCCACCGGGGAGCTGTTTTTT
. TRBJ1-2 few TRBV28 CASSDSGERDGYTF TGTGCCAGCAGCGACTCAGGGGAGAGAGATGGCTACACCTTC
. TRBJ2-7 . TRBV21-1 CASSKAPGDPQEMTYEQYF TGTGCCAGCAGCAAAGCACCAGGGGACCCCCAGGAGATGACCTACGAGCAGTACTTC
TRBD1 TRBJ2-7 once TRBV6-1 CASSETRGYEQYF TGTGCCAGCAGTGAAACCAGGGGGTACGAGCAGTACTTC
. TRBJ1-5 once TRBV9 CASSKAGNGNQPQHF TGTGCCAGCAGCAAGGCAGGGAATGGCAATCAGCCCCAGCATTTT
. TRBJ2-7 . TRBV5-1 CASSSPASGRDYEQYF TGCGCCAGCAGCTCCCCCGCTTCCGGCAGGGACTACGAGCAGTACTTC
TRBD2 TRBJ2-5 . TRBV7-8 CASSLVAGGRATETQYF TGTGCCAGCAGCTTAGTGGCTGGCGGGAGGGCGACGGAGACCCAGTACTTC
. TRBJ2-3 few TRBV5-1 CASSRQYTDTQYF TGCGCCAGCAGCCGACAGTACACAGATACGCAGTATTTT
. TRBJ2-7 . TRBV24-1 CATGGGHSYEQYF TGTGCCACTGGGGGGGGACACTCCTACGAGCAGTACTTC
TRBD1 TRBJ1-2 . TRBV6-1 CASSEADRESYGYTF TGTGCCAGCAGTGAAGCGGACAGGGAGAGCTATGGCTACACCTTC
. TRBJ2-7 once TRBV9 CASSVGSGLLYEQYF TGTGCCAGCAGCGTGGGCTCGGGACTCCTCTACGAGCAGTACTTC
. TRBJ2-5 . TRBV24-1 CATSEWDSETQYF TGTGCCACCAGTGAGTGGGACTCAGAGACCCAGTACTTC
TRBD2 TRBJ2-7 . TRBV5-1 CASGISWGTSPYEQYF TGCGCCAGCGGGATTTCGTGGGGGACTAGCCCCTACGAGCAGTACTTC
TRBD2 TRBJ2-2 . TRBV11-3 CASSPSGRTGELFF TGTGCCAGCAGCCCTAGCGGGAGGACCGGGGAGCTGTTTTTT
. TRBJ2-1 . TRBV5-1 CASSLVQDSSYNEQFF TGCGCCAGCAGCTTGGTACAGGACAGCTCCTACAATGAGCAGTTCTTC